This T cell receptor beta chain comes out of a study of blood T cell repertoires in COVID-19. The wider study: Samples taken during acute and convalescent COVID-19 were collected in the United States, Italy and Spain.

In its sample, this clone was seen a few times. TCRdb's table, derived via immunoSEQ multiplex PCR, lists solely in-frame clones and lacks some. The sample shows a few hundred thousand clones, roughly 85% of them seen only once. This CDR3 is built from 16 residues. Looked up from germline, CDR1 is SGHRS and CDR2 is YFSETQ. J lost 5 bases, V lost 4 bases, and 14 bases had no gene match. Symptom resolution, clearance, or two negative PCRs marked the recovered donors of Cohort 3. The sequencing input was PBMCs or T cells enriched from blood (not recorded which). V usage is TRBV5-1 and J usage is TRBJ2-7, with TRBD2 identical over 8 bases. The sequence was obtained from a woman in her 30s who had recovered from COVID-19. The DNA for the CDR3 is TGCGCCAGCAGCCCAAGCGGGAGTTTCGGGGCCAACGAGCAGTACTTC. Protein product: CASSPSGSFGANEQYF.